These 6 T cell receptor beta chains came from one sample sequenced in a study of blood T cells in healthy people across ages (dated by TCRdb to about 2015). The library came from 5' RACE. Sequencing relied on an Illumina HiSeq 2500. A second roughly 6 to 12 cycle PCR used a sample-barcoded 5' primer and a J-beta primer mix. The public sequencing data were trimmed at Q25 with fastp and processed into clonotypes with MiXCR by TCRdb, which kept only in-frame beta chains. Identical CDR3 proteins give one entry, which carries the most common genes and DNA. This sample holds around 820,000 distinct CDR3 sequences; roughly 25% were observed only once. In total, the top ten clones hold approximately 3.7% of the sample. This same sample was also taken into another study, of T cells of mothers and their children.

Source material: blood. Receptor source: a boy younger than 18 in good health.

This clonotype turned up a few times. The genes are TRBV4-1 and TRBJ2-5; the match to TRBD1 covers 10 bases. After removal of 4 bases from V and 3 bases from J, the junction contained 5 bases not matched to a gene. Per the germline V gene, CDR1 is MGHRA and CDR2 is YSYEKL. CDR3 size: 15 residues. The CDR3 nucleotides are TGCGCCAGCAGCCTCACGGGACAGGGGAAAGAGACCCAGTACTTC. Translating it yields CASSLTGQGKETQYF.

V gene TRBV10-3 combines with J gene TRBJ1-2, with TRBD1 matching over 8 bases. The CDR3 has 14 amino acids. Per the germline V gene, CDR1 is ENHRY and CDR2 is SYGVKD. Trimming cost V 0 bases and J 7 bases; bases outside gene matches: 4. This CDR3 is CAISESQGAGGYTF. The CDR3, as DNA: TGTGCCATCAGTGAGTCGCAGGGGGCAGGTGGCTACACCTTC.

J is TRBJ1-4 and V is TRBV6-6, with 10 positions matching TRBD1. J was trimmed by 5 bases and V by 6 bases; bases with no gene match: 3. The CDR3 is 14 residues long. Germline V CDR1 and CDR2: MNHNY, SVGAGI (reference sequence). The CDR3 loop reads CASSRGQGNEKLFF. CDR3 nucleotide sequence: TGTGCCAGCAGCCGGGGACAGGGGAATGAAAAACTGTTTTTT.

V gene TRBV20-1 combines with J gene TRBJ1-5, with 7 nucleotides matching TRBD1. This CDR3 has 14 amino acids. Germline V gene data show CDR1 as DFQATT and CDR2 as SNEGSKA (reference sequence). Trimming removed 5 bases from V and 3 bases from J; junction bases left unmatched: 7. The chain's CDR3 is CSAGTGVANQPQHF. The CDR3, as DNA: TGCAGTGCTGGAACAGGGGTTGCCAATCAGCCCCAGCATTTT.

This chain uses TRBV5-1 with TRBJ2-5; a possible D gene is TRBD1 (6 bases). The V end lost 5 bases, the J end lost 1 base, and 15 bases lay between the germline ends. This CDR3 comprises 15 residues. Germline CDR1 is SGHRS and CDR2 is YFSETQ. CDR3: CASRRITGLQETQYF. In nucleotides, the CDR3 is TGCGCCAGCAGACGGATCACAGGGCTCCAAGAGACCCAGTACTTC. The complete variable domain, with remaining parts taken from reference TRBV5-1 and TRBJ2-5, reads KAGVTQTPRYLIKTRGQQVTLSCSPISGHRSVSWYQQTPGQGLQFLFEYFSETQRNKGNFPGRFSGRQFSNSRSEMNVSTLELGDSALYLCASRRITGLQETQYFGPGTRLLVL.

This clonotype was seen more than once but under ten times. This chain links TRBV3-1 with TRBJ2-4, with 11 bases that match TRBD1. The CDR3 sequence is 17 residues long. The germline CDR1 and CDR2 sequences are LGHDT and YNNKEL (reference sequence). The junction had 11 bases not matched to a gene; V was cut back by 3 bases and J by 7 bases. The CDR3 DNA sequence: TGTGCCAGCAGCCAGCGGAGAGGGACAGGGGGAGCGAACATTCAGTACTTC. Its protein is CASSQRRGTGGANIQYF.